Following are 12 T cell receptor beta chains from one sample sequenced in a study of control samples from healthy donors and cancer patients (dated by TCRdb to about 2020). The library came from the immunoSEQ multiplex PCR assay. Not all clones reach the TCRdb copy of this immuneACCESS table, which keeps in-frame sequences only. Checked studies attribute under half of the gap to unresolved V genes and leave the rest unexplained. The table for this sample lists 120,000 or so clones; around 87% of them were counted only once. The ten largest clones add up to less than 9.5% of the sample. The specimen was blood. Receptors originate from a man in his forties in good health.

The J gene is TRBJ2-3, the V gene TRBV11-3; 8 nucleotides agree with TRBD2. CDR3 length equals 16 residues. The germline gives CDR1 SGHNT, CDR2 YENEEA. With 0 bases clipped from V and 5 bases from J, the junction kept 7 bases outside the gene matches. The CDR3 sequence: CASSLDRGGGKDTQYF. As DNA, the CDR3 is TGTGCCAGCAGCTTAGACCGGGGGGGCGGGAAAGATACGCAGTATTTT.

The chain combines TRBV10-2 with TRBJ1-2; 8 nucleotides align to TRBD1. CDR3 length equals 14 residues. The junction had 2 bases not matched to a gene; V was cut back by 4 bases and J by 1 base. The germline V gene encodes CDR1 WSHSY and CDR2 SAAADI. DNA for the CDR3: TGCGCCAGCAGTGGGACAGGGTATAACTATGGCTACACCTTC. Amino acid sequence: CASSGTGYNYGYTF.

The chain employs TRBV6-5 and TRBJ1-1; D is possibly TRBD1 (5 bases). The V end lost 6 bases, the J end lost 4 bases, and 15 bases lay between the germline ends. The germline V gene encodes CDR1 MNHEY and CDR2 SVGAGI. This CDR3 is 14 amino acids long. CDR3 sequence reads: CASSGEGRGTEAFF. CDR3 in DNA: TGTGCCAGCAGCGGGGAGGGGCGCGGCACTGAAGCTTTCTTT.

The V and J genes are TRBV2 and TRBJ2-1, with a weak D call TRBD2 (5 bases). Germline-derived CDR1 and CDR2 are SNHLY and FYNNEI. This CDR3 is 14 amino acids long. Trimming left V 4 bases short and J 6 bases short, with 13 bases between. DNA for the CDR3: TGTGCCAGCAGTGTCGGCGGGTCGGGCAATGAGCAGTTCTTC. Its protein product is CASSVGGSGNEQFF.

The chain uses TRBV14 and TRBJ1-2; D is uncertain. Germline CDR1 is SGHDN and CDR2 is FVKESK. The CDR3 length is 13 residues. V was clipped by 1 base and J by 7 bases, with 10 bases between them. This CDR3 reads CASSQVTPAGYTF. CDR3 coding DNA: TGTGCCAGCAGCCAAGTGACGCCGGCTGGCTACACCTTC.

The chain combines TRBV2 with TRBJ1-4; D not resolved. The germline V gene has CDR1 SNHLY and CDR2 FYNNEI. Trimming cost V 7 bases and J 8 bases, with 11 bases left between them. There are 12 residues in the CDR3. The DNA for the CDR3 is TGTGCCAGCATAAGGGTGGGAGAAAAACTGTTTTTT. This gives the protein CASIRVGEKLFF. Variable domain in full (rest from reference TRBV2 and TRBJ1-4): EPEVTQTPSHQVTQMGQEVILRCVPISNHLYFYWYRQILGQKVEFLVSFYNNEISEKSEIFDDQFSVERPDGSNFTLKIRSTKLEDSAMYFCASIRVGEKLFFGSGTQLSVL.

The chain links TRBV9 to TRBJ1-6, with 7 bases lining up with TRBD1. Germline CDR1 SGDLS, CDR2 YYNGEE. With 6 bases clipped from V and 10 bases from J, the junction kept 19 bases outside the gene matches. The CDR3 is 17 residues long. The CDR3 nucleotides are TGTGCCAGCATAGCCGACCGGGACAGCCGTCTGAGATCACCCCTCCACTTT. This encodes CASIADRDSRLRSPLHF.

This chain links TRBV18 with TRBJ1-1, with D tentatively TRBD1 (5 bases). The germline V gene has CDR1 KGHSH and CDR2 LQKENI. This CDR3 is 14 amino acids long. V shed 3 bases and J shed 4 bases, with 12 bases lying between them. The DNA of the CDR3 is TGTGCCAGCTCACCGAGTCAGGGAGGCACTGAAGCTTTCTTT. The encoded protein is CASSPSQGGTEAFF.

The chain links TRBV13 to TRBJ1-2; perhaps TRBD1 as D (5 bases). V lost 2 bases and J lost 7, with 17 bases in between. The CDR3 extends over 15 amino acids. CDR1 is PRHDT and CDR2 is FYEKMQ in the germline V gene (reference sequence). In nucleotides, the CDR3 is TGTGCCAGCAGCTTACAGGCAGGGTTCTCGACTGGCTACACCTTC. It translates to CASSLQAGFSTGYTF.

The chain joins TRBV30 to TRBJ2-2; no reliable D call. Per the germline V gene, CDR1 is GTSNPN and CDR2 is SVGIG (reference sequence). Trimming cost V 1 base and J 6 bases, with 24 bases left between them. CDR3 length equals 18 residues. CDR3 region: CAWSAAMNIKGLPGELFF. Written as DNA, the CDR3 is TGTGCCTGGAGTGCCGCCATGAATATCAAGGGTCTCCCCGGGGAGCTGTTTTTT.

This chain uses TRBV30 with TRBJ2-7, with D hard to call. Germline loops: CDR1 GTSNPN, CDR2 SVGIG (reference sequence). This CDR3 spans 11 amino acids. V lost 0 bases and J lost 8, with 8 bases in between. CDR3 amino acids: CAWSVSGKQYF. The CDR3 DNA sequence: TGTGCCTGGAGTGTTTCCGGAAAGCAGTACTTC.

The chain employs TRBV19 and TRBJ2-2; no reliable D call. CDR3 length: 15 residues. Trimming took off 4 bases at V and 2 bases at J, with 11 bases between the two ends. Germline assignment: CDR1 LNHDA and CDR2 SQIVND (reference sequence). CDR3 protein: CASSNSGANTGELFF. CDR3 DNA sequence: TGTGCCAGTAGTAACTCAGGAGCCAACACCGGGGAGCTGTTTTTT.